The 28 T cell receptor beta chains listed next were all sequenced from one sample in a study of blood T cell repertoires in COVID-19. Libraries were prepared by immunoSEQ multiplex PCR; TCRdb keeps only in-frame clonotypes and omits some of them. The data contain around 58,000 clones, over 75% of them singletons. Specimen: peripheral blood. The receptors shown here come from a human donor with active COVID-19. The donor label of this sample is uncertain.

CDR3 bases: TGTGCCAGCAGTGCAGGGACAGGGACCCTGTACCAAGAGACCCAGTACTTC. This translates into CASSAGTGTLYQETQYF. The rearrangement links TRBV2 to TRBJ2-5; TRBD1 matches 9 bases. Germline trimming cut 4 bases from V and 0 bases from J; bases unmatched to any gene: 9. CDR3 length: 17 residues. The germline gives CDR1 SNHLY, CDR2 FYNNEI.

The genes are TRBV24-1 and TRBJ2-2, with D tentatively TRBD1 (6 bases). V lost 3 bases to trimming and J lost 15 bases, with 13 bases between them. Germline V gene lookup returns CDR1 KGHDR and CDR2 SFDVKD. The CDR3 has 12 residues. In nucleotides, the CDR3 is TGTGCCACCAGTGATCCGGGACGGGACATGTTTTTT. Protein product: CATSDPGRDMFF.

DNA of the CDR3: TGTGCCAGCAGCTTACGTGGGGACAGAGAGACCCAGTACTTC. This translates into CASSLRGDRETQYF. The V gene is TRBV11-2, the J gene TRBJ2-5; 7 bases match TRBD1. After removal of 2 bases from V and 4 bases from J, the junction contained 4 bases not matched to a gene. The CDR3 runs 14 residues. CDR1 and CDR2 from the germline V gene are SGHAT and FQNNGV. The full variable domain, completed using reference TRBV11-2 and TRBJ2-5, is EAGVAQSPRYKIIEKRQSVAFWCNPISGHATLYWYQQILGQGPKLLIQFQNNGVVDDSQLPKDRFSAERLKGVDSTLKIQPAKLEDSAVYLCASSLRGDRETQYFGPGTRLLVL.

The chain combines TRBV19 with TRBJ1-2; 7 bases line up with TRBD1. Losses at the gene ends were 6 bases for V and 4 bases for J; bases not matched to a gene: 5. The CDR3 loop spans 13 amino acids. Germline V gene sequence: CDR1 LNHDA, CDR2 SQIVND (reference sequence). CDR3 sequence (DNA): TGTGCCAGTAGGCCAGGGGGTGGCTATGGCTACACCTTC. As protein: CASRPGGGYGYTF.

The CDR3 sequence is CSLSGDYGYTF. CDR3 nucleotide sequence: TGCAGTCTCAGCGGGGACTATGGCTACACCTTC. The chain employs TRBV20-1 and TRBJ1-2; D uncertain. Germline V gene lookup returns CDR1 DFQATT and CDR2 SNEGSKA (reference sequence). V was trimmed by 8 bases and J by 3 bases, leaving 10 bases between them. There are 11 residues in the CDR3.

The DNA of the CDR3 is TGCGCCAGCAGCTTGGGGTTGCGGGACAGGGGTAGGGATGAGCAGTTCTTC. This gives the protein CASSLGLRDRGRDEQFF. The chain links TRBV5-1 to TRBJ2-1; 10 nucleotides agree with TRBD1. This CDR3 is built from 17 residues. Germline V CDR1 and CDR2: SGHRS, YFSETQ. V shed 0 bases, J shed 8 bases, and the junction held 11 bases outside the gene matches.

The gene calls are TRBV10-3 and TRBJ2-7, with TRBD2 matching 10 bases. With V trimmed by 5 bases and J by 3 bases, 4 bases remained unmatched. The length of the CDR3 is 14 residues. Germline CDR1 reads ENHRY; CDR2 reads SYGVKD. The CDR3, as DNA: TGTGCCATCAGTTCGACTAGCGGGCACTACGAGCAGTACTTC. Amino acid sequence: CAISSTSGHYEQYF.

The chain links TRBV20-1 to TRBJ1-1; 9 nucleotides line up with TRBD1. The germline V gene has CDR1 DFQATT and CDR2 SNEGSKA (reference sequence). The CDR3 runs 14 residues. The V segment lost 3 bases and the J segment 1 base; nucleotides outside the gene matches: 3. This CDR3 is CSASPGQGNTEAFF. For the CDR3, the DNA is TGCAGTGCTAGTCCGGGACAGGGGAACACTGAAGCTTTCTTT.

This chain links TRBV27 with TRBJ2-7, with D maybe TRBD2 (7 bases). Trimming took off 6 bases at V and 3 bases at J, with 24 bases between the two ends. This CDR3 has 17 amino acids. CDR1 MNHEY and CDR2 SMNVEV come from the germline V gene (reference sequence). CDR3 loop: CASSPGRGGAILYEQYF. The CDR3 DNA follows: TGTGCCAGCAGCCCGGGCAGGGGAGGGGCCATCCTCTACGAGCAGTACTTC.

The chain carries TRBV7-8 and TRBJ1-2; 12 bases agree with TRBD1. The CDR3 runs to 16 residues. The germline V gene has CDR1 SGHVS and CDR2 FQNEAQ. With V trimmed by 0 bases and J by 3 bases, 2 bases remained unmatched. CDR3 DNA sequence: TGTGCCAGCAGCTTAGCCGGGACAGGGGGCTACTATGGCTACACCTTC. Translated, it gives CASSLAGTGGYYGYTF. The full variable domain, in which reference TRBV7-8 and TRBJ1-2 provide the parts outside the CDR3, is GAGVSQSPRYKVAKRGQDVALRCDPISGHVSLFWYQQALGQGPEFLTYFQNEAQLDKSGLPSDRFFAERPEGSVSTLKIQRTQQEDSAVYLCASSLAGTGGYYGYTFGSGTRLTVV.

This clone was counted a single time. This chain uses TRBV27 with TRBJ1-1; D gene uncertain. The V end lost 6 bases, the J end lost 4 bases, and 21 bases lay between the germline ends. The CDR3 sequence is 16 residues long. Germline V CDR1 and CDR2: MNHEY, SMNVEV (reference sequence). The CDR3 DNA reads as TGTGCCAGCAGGGACCCCCAGACCGGGGTAGGCACTGAAGCTTTCTTT. Its translation is CASRDPQTGVGTEAFF.

This clone was seen a few times. CDR3 amino acids: CASSVVEGLGYGYTF. Written as DNA, the CDR3 is TGTGCCAGCAGCGTAGTCGAGGGACTTGGATATGGCTACACCTTC. This sequence joins TRBV9 and TRBJ1-2, with D perhaps matching TRBD1 (5 bases). Germline loops: CDR1 SGDLS, CDR2 YYNGEE. The V end lost 0 bases, the J end lost 5 bases, and 14 bases lay between the germline ends. The CDR3 is made up of 15 amino acids.

The rearrangement joins TRBV11-3 to TRBJ2-1, with 10 bases identical to TRBD1. With 4 bases clipped from V and 8 bases from J, the junction kept 5 bases outside the gene matches. The CDR3 sequence is 14 residues long. The germline gives CDR1 SGHNT, CDR2 YENEEA. The CDR3 nucleotides are TGTGCCAGCAGCTCAAGGACAGGGGGGGATGAGCAGTTCTTC. Translation gives CASSSRTGGDEQFF.

The CDR3 here is CASSPQGSNTEAFF. CDR3 coding DNA: TGTGCCAGCAGCCCACAGGGATCGAACACTGAAGCTTTCTTT. The chain employs TRBV7-9 and TRBJ1-1, with a possible D match to TRBD1 (6 bases). V lost 5 bases, J lost 1 base, and 11 bases lay in between. Per the germline V gene, CDR1 is SEHNR and CDR2 is FQNEAQ (reference sequence). The CDR3 is 14 amino acids.

CDR3 residues: CASSPGTGPYGYTF. The CDR3, as DNA: TGTGCCAGCAGCCCCGGGACAGGGCCCTATGGCTACACCTTC. V usage is TRBV3-1 (or the pseudogene TRBV3-2) and J usage is TRBJ1-2, with 9 bases lining up with TRBD1. The J segment lost 4 bases and the V segment lost 4 bases, leaving 4 bases of the junction unmatched. Germline loops: CDR1 LGHDT, CDR2 YNNKEL (reference sequence). The CDR3 length is 14 residues.

This chain joins TRBV6-8 and TRBJ2-1, with TRBD1 matching over 7 bases. From germline, CDR1 is MNHGY and CDR2 SAAAGT. The ends lost 0 bases at V and 9 bases at J; junction bases unmatched: 8. This CDR3 region has 15 residues. The CDR3 sequence: CASSYSTGRRGEQFF. The CDR3 DNA is TGTGCCAGCAGTTACTCGACAGGGCGACGGGGTGAGCAGTTCTTC.

This rearrangement joins TRBV7-2 to TRBJ2-1; 10 nucleotides agree with TRBD2. This CDR3 contains 14 residues. Germline V gene sequence: CDR1 SGHTA, CDR2 FQGNSA. V lost 5 bases and J lost 4; bases outside the gene matches: 2. For the CDR3, the DNA is TGTGCCAGCAGCCGGACTAGCGGATACAATGAGCAGTTCTTC. Residues: CASSRTSGYNEQFF. The variable domain in full, completed from reference TRBV7-2 and TRBJ2-1, reads GAGVSQSPSNKVTEKGKDVELRCDPISGHTALYWYRQSLGQGLEFLIYFQGNSAPDKSGLPSDRFSAERTGGSVSTLTIQRTQQEDSAVYLCASSRTSGYNEQFFGPGTRLTVL.

This chain links TRBV7-9 with TRBJ1-1, with TRBD1 matching 8 bases. Germline CDR1 and CDR2: SEHNR and FQNEAQ (reference sequence). With V trimmed by 5 bases and J by 4 bases, 6 bases remained unmatched. The CDR3 runs to 14 residues. The CDR3 protein is CASSPDRDGTEAFF. The CDR3 nucleotides are TGTGCCAGCAGCCCGGACAGGGACGGCACTGAAGCTTTCTTT.

The chain uses TRBV10-1 and TRBJ2-1; weak D call: TRBD1 (5 bases). The CDR3 sequence is 14 residues long. V was pared by 0 bases and J by 5 bases, with 8 bases between. In germline, CDR1 is WNHNN, CDR2 SYGVQD (reference sequence). DNA of the CDR3: TGCGCCAGCAGTGAGTCGGGGCCTGACAATGAGCAGTTCTTC. Translating it yields CASSESGPDNEQFF.

The CDR3 nucleotides read TGCGCCAGCAGTGACGAGGACAGGGGACAAGAGACCCAGTACTTC. It translates to CASSDEDRGQETQYF. The V gene is TRBV10-1, the J gene TRBJ2-5; TRBD1 matches 9 bases. CDR3 length: 15 amino acids. J was trimmed by 2 bases and V by 3 bases; bases with no gene match: 4. The germline CDR1 and CDR2 sequences are WNHNN and SYGVQD (reference sequence).

The CDR3 coding sequence is TGTGCCACAACAGAGAACACTGAAGCTTTCTTT. Translated: CATTENTEAFF. The V call is TRBV10-3, the J call TRBJ1-1, with no clear D. The CDR3 has 11 amino acids. V was cut by 10 bases and J by 1 base, with 7 bases left in between. Germline V gene lookup returns CDR1 ENHRY and CDR2 SYGVKD.

The rearrangement links TRBV12-3 or TRBV12-4 to TRBJ1-1, with D unresolved. The CDR3 has 13 amino acids. The DNA for the CDR3 is TGTGCTGGGCAGCAAAGCTTGAACACTGAAGCTTTCTTT. This gives the protein CAGQQSLNTEAFF.

Here the CDR3 DNA reads TGTGCCAGCAGTCCAGCCGGGACTAGCCTCAATGAGCAGTTCTTC. It specifies CASSPAGTSLNEQFF. The genes are TRBV3-1 (or the pseudogene TRBV3-2) and TRBJ2-1; 9 nucleotides align to TRBD2. Germline assignment: CDR1 LGHDT and CDR2 YNNKEL (reference sequence). The J segment lost 6 bases and the V segment lost 6 bases, leaving 9 bases of the junction unmatched. The CDR3 spans 15 residues.

This clone was observed a few times. The genes are TRBV7-9 and TRBJ2-7; TRBD1 aligns across 12 bases. This CDR3 is 17 amino acids long. The germline V gene encodes CDR1 SEHNR and CDR2 FQNEAQ (reference sequence). Trimming cost V 1 base and J 6 bases; bases outside gene matches: 10. The CDR3 here is CASSLDGPGQGALEQYF. DNA for the CDR3: TGTGCCAGCAGCTTAGACGGTCCGGGACAGGGGGCCCTCGAGCAGTACTTC.

The chain has TRBV27 and TRBJ2-7, with 7 bases that match TRBD1. The CDR3 extends over 14 amino acids. Germline loops: CDR1 MNHEY, CDR2 SMNVEV (reference sequence). Trimming at V came to 0 bases and at J to 2 bases, leaving 1 base not matched to a gene. The DNA of the CDR3 is TGTGCCAGCAGTTTATCCCAGGGGGCCTACGAGCAGTACGTC. It is translated as CASSLSQGAYEQYV.

The chain carries TRBV18 and TRBJ2-3, with D perhaps matching TRBD2 (5 bases). V lost 3 bases and J 4 bases, leaving 8 bases between the germline ends. The CDR3 length is 13 residues. Germline V CDR1 and CDR2: KGHSH, LQKENI. Here the CDR3 DNA reads TGTGCCAGCTCACCGTCGGGGTCAGATACGCAGTATTTT. As protein: CASSPSGSDTQYF.

This clone was detected a few times. The CDR3: CASSSGPYRDRNTGELFF. The CDR3, as DNA: TGCGCCAGCAGCTCAGGACCGTACCGGGACAGAAACACCGGGGAGCTGTTTTTT. V usage is TRBV5-1 and J usage is TRBJ2-2; 7 bases fit TRBD1. The CDR3 covers 18 residues. V was clipped by 3 bases and J by 2 bases; unmatched bases: 13. The germline CDR1 and CDR2 sequences are SGHRS and YFSETQ.

The table lists this clone with a count of one. The genes are TRBV27 and TRBJ2-1; tentatively, D is TRBD1 (6 bases). There are 13 residues in the CDR3. The V gene's germline CDR1 is MNHEY and CDR2 SMNVEV (reference sequence). The V and J ends lost 6 bases and 8 bases respectively, with 14 bases between them. The CDR3 DNA reads TGTGCCAGCAGGGGGGCACATAGGGATGAGCAGTTCTTC. Its translation: CASRGAHRDEQFF.